Each of the 13 T cell receptor beta chains below was sequenced from the same sample in a study of vaccination and CD4 T cells after COVID-19. The Oncomine TCR Beta short-read assay sequenced DNA from cultured CD4+ T cells. In TCRdb, the PCR reads were re-called with MiXCR into one record per CDR3 protein. This table has some 13,000 distinct CDR3 sequences, roughly half appearing once. Antigens for these TCRs are unknown. Sample treatment: roughly nine-day PBMC culture with coronavirus spike peptide pools or control peptides (ViraFEST assay). Sequenced material: CD4+ T cells from blood, cultured in vitro. All receptors come from a human donor who had recovered from COVID-19.

The V and J genes are TRBV12-3 or TRBV12-4 and TRBJ2-7, with D hard to call. The CDR3 is 14 amino acids. With 5 bases removed from V and 1 base from J, the gap between germline ends came to 12 bases. The DNA of the CDR3 is TGTGCCAGCAGTCGCCCCCCCGGGTCCTACGAGCAGTACTTC. Protein product: CASSRPPGSYEQYF.

By sample fraction, this clonotype is large. V usage is TRBV2 and J usage is TRBJ2-2; TRBD2 aligns across 8 bases. Germline V gene sequence: CDR1 SNHLY, CDR2 FYNNEI. With V trimmed by 3 bases and J by 6 bases, 6 bases remained unmatched. There are 15 residues in the CDR3. Written as DNA, the CDR3 is TGTGCCAGCAGTGACGGGACTAGTCCTCCCGGGGAGCTGTTTTTT. Translation: CASSDGTSPPGELFF.

The V call is TRBV30, the J call TRBJ1-6; no reliable D call. The V gene lost 4 bases and the J gene lost 10 bases, with 14 bases spanning the gap. CDR1 and CDR2 (germline): GTSNPN, SVGIG (reference sequence). The CDR3 loop spans 13 amino acids. This chain's CDR3 is CAWKGFGLSPLHF. Here the CDR3 DNA reads TGTGCCTGGAAAGGCTTCGGTTTATCACCCCTCCACTTT.

The chain joins TRBV7-2 to TRBJ2-5; either TRBD1 or TRBD2 may supply D (5 bases each). Germline V gene sequence: CDR1 SGHTA, CDR2 FQGNSA. V was cut by 6 bases and J by 2 bases, with 16 bases left in between. The CDR3 is 15 residues long. The CDR3 coding sequence is TGTGCCAGCAGTACTCGAGGGACGCGACAAGAGACCCAGTACTTC. Amino acids: CASSTRGTRQETQYF.

Remarks on this clonotype: The junction does not match germline at one end; this may be a read error. The CDR3 loop reads CTSSGLWTDEQYF. In nucleotides, the CDR3 is TGTACCAGCAGTGGGCTATGGACTGACGAGCAGTACTTC. J is TRBJ2-7 and V is TRBV2; TRBD2 might be the D (5 bases). Germline lookup yields CDR1 SNHLY and CDR2 FYNNEI. There are 13 residues in the CDR3. Complete variable domain (other parts from reference TRBV2 and TRBJ2-7): EPEVTQTPSHQVTQMGQEVILRCVPISNHLYFYWYRQILGQKVEFLVSFYNNEISEKSEIFDDQFSVERPDGSNFTLKIRSTKLEDSAMYFCTSSGLWTDEQYFGPGTRLTVT.

The CDR3 coding sequence is TGTGCCAGCAGCCAGCAAGAGACCCAGTACTTC. It yields the protein CASSQQETQYF. This sequence joins TRBV3-1 and TRBJ2-5, with D hard to call. The germline CDR1 and CDR2 sequences are LGHDT and YNNKEL (reference sequence). This CDR3 comprises 11 residues. The ends were cut back, 3 bases at V and 2 bases at J, with 1 base in the middle.

The V and J genes are TRBV2 and TRBJ1-1; TRBD1 might be the D (6 bases). The CDR3 length is 11 residues. The ends were cut back, 7 bases at V and 11 bases at J, with 14 bases in the middle. Germline CDR1 and CDR2: SNHLY and FYNNEI. CDR3 DNA sequence: TGTGCCAGCAAAGGGGGGATTGTGGCTTTCTTT. It codes for CASKGGIVAFF.

This clonotype was picked up one time. The CDR3 DNA follows: TGTGCCTGGAGTGTAAATACAGGTGGATCGACGGGCTACACCTTC. Protein: CAWSVNTGGSTGYTF. This chain joins TRBV30 and TRBJ1-2; a possible D gene is TRBD1 (5 bases). CDR3 size: 15 residues. Between the trimmed V and J ends, which lost 0 bases and 8 bases, there was a span of 19 bases. Germline CDR1 is GTSNPN and CDR2 is SVGIG (reference sequence).

The gene calls are TRBV6-5 and TRBJ2-7; possibly TRBD2 for D (7 bases). Trimming took 0 bases from V and 4 from J, leaving 13 bases between them. In germline, CDR1 is MNHEY, CDR2 SVGAGI. This CDR3 comprises 15 residues. CDR3 loop: CASSYSGGRRYEQYF. The CDR3 DNA sequence: TGTGCCAGCAGTTACTCCGGGGGGCGAAGGTACGAGCAGTACTTC.

CDR3 nucleotides: TGTGCCAGCAGGGCTGGAGGGAACACTGAAGCTTTCTTT. Translation gives CASRAGGNTEAFF. The V gene is TRBV2, the J gene TRBJ1-1; D is unclear. This CDR3 has 13 residues. Germline CDR1 is SNHLY and CDR2 is FYNNEI. The germline V and J ends were trimmed by 6 bases and 1 base, with 9 bases remaining between them.

This chain connects TRBV20-1 to TRBJ2-1; 10 bases are shared with TRBD2. V shed 5 bases and J 5 bases; nucleotides not matched to a gene: 9. This CDR3 contains 15 residues. The germline V gene encodes CDR1 DFQATT and CDR2 SNEGSKA (reference sequence). The chain's CDR3 is CSAPITSGTHNEQFF. DNA of the CDR3: TGCAGTGCTCCAATAACTAGCGGGACCCACAATGAGCAGTTCTTC.

The chain combines TRBV19 with TRBJ2-7; 7 bases are a match to TRBD1. Germline CDR1 reads LNHDA; CDR2 reads SQIVND (reference sequence). This CDR3 spans 15 amino acids. V dropped 5 bases and J dropped 3; count of bases not matched to a gene: 10. In DNA form, the CDR3 reads TGTGCCAGTAGTTTCAGACCGGGACAGAGCTACGAGCAGTACTTC. Amino acids: CASSFRPGQSYEQYF.

This clonotype was observed a handful of times. The rearrangement uses TRBV7-2 and TRBJ2-5, with TRBD1 as a possible D gene (6 bases). CDR3 length equals 15 residues. V was cut by 2 bases and J by 5 bases, with 15 bases left in between. CDR1 and CDR2 from the germline V gene are SGHTA and FQGNSA. CDR3 DNA sequence: TGTGCCAGCAGCTTAATAACAGGGAGTATGGAGACCCAGTACTTC. Protein: CASSLITGSMETQYF.